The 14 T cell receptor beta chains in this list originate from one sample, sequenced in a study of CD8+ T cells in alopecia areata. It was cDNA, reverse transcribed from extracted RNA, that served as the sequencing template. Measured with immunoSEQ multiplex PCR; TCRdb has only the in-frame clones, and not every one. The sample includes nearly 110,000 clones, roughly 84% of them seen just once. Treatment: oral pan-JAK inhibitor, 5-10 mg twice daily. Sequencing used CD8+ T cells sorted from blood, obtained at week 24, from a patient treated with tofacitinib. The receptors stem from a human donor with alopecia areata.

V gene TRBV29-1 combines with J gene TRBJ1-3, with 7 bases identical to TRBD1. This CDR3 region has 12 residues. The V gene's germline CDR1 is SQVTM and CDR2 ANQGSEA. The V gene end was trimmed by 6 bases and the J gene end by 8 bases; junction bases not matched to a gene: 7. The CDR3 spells CSVRTTGDTIYF. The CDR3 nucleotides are TGCAGCGTGAGGACCACAGGGGACACCATATATTTT.

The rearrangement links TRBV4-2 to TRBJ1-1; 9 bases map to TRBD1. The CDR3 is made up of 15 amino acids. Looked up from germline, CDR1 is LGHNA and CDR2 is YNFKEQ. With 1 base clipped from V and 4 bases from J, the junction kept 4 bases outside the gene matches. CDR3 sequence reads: CASSQGTGAGTEAFF. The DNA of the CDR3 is TGTGCCAGCAGCCAAGGGACAGGGGCGGGCACTGAAGCTTTCTTT.

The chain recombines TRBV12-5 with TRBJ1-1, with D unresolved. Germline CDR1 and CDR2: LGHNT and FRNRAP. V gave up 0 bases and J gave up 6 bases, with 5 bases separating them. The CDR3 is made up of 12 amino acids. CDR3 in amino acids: CASGLVGAEAFF. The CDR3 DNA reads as TGTGCTAGTGGTTTGGTAGGAGCTGAAGCTTTCTTT.

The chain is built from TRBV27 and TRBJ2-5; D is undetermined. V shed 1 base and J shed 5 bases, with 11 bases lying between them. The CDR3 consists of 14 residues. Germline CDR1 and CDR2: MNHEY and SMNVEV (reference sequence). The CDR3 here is CASSLLADMETQYF. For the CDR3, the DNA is TGTGCCAGCAGTTTATTGGCGGATATGGAGACCCAGTACTTC.

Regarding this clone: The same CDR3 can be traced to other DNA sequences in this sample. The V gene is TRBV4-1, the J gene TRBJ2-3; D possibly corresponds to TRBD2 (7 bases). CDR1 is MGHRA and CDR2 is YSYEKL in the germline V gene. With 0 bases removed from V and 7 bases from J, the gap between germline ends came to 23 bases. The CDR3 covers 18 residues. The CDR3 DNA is TGCGCCAGCAGCCAAGAGAGGTTAGTGGGGGGGCCGAGGAATACGCAGTATTTT. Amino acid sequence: CASSQERLVGGPRNTQYF.

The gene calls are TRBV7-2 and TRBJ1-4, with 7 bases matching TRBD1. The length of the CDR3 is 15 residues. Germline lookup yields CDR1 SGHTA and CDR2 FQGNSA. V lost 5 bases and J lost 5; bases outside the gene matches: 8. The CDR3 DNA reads TGTGCCAGCAGCGCAAACAGGGGTGGGAATGAAAAACTGTTTTTT. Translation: CASSANRGGNEKLFF.

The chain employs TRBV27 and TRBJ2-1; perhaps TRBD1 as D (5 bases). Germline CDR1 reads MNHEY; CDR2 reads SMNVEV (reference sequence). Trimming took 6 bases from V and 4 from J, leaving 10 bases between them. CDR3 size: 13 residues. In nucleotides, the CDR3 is TGTGCCAGCAGCTGGACACTGTACAATGAGCAGTTCTTC. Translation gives CASSWTLYNEQFF.

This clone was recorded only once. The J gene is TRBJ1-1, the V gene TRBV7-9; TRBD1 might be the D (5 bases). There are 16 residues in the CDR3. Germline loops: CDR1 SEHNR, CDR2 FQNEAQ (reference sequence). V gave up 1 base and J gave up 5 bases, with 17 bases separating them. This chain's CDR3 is CASSLEAPGIGTEAFF. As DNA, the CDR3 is TGTGCCAGCAGCTTAGAAGCGCCAGGGATAGGGACTGAAGCTTTCTTT. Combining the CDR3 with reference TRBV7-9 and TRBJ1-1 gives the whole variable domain DTGVSQNPRHKITKRGQNVTFRCDPISEHNRLYWYRQTLGQGPEFLTYFQNEAQLEKSRLLSDRFSAERPKGSFSTLEIQRTEQGDSAMYLCASSLEAPGIGTEAFFGQGTRLTVV.

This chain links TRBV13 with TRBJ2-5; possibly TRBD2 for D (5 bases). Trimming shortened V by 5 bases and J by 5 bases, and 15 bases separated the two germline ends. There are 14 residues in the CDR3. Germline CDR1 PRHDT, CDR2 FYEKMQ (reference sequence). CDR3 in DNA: TGTGCCAGCAGCCCGAGAGTAAGAGGGGAGACCCAGTACTTC. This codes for CASSPRVRGETQYF. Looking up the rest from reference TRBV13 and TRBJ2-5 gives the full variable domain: AAGVIQSPRHLIKEKRETATLKCYPIPRHDTVYWYQQGPGQDPQFLISFYEKMQSDKGSIPDRFSAQQFSDYHSELNMSSLELGDSALYFCASSPRVRGETQYFGPGTRLLVL.

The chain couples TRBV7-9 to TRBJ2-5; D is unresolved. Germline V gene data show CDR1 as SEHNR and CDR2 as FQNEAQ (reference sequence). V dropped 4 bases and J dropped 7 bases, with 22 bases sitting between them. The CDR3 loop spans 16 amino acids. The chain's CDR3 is CASSSSGRWEGGTQYF. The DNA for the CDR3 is TGTGCCAGCAGCTCGTCCGGACGGTGGGAAGGCGGGACCCAGTACTTC. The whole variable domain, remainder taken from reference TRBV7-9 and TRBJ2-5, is DTGVSQNPRHKITKRGQNVTFRCDPISEHNRLYWYRQTLGQGPEFLTYFQNEAQLEKSRLLSDRFSAERPKGSFSTLEIQRTEQGDSAMYLCASSSSGRWEGGTQYFGPGTRLLVL.

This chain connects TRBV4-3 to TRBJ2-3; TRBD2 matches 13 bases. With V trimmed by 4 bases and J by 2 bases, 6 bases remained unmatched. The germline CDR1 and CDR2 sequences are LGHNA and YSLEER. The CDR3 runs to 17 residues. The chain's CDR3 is CASSPRTSGGLTDTQYF. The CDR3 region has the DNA TGCGCCAGCAGCCCCAGGACTAGCGGGGGCCTCACAGATACGCAGTATTTT.

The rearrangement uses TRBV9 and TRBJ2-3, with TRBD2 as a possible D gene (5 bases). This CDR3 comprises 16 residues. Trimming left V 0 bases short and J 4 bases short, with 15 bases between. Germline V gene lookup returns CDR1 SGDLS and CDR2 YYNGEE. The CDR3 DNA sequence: TGTGCCAGCAGCGTAGCGGTCCTAGCTCGTCCAGATACGCAGTATTTT. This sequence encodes CASSVAVLARPDTQYF.

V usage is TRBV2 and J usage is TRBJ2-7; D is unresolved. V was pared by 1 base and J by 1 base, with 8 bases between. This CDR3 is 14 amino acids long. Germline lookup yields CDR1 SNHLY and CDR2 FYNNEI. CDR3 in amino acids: CASSEDFRSYEQYF. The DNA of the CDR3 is TGTGCCAGCAGTGAAGATTTCCGATCCTACGAGCAGTACTTC.

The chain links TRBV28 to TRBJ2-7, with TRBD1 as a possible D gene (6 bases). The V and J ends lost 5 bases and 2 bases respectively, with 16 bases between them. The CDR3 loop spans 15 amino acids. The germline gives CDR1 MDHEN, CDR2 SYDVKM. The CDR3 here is CASSHRDLRPYEQYF. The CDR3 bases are TGTGCCAGCAGTCACAGGGACCTTCGGCCCTACGAGCAGTACTTC.